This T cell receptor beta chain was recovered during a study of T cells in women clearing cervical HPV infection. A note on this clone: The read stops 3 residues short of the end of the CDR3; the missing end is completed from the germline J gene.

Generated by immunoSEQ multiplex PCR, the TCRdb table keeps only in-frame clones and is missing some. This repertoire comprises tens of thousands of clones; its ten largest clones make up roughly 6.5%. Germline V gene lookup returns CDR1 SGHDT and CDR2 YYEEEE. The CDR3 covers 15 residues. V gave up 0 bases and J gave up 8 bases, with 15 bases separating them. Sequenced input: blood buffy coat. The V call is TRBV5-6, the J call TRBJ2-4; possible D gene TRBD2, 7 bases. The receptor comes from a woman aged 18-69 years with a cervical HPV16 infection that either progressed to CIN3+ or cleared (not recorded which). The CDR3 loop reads CASSLVSGGVDIQYF. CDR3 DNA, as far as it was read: TGTGCCAGCAGCTTGGTCTCGGGGGGCGTAGACATT.